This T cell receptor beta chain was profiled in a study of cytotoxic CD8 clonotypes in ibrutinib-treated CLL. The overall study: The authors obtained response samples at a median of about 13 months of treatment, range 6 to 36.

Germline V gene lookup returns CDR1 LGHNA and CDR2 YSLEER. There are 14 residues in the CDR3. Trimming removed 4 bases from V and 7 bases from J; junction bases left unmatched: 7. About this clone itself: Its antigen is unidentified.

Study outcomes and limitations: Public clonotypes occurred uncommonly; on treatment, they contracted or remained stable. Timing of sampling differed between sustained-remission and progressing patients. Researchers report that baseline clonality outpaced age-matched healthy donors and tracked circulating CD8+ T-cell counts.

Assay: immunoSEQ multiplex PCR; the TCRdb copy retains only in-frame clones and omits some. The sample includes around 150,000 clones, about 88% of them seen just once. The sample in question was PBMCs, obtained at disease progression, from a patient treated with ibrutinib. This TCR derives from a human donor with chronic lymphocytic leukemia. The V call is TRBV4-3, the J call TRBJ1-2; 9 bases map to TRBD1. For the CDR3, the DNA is TGCGCCAGCAGCCCTACAGGGGGCGACGTTGGCTACACCTTC. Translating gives CASSPTGGDVGYTF.